The entry that follows covers one TCR beta chain sequence. Its antigen remains unidentified. Pooling was applied to second doses at about 4 or about 12 weeks. The sample comes from a study of T cell responses to AZD1222 COVID-19 vaccine. TCRdb's copy holds only in-frame clones and misses some; the assay was immunoSEQ multiplex PCR. The sample records about 160,000 clones, 92% being singletons. Findings and caveats of the study: Breadth and depth of Spike-specific TCRs rose after two AZD1222 doses.

Sample: peripheral blood, taken 28 days after the second AZD1222 dose. The clonotype was recovered from an adult who received the AZD1222 COVID-19 vaccine.

CDR3 bases: TGTGCCAGCAGAATTGGGACAGATAATTCACCCCTCCACTTT. This sequence encodes CASRIGTDNSPLHF. The chain has TRBV3-1 (or the pseudogene TRBV3-2) and TRBJ1-6; 7 bases line up with TRBD1. The CDR3 is 14 amino acids. Trimming cost V 6 bases and J 5 bases; bases outside gene matches: 4. Germline values: CDR1 LGHDT, CDR2 YNNKEL (reference sequence).